The present entry profiles one T cell receptor (beta chain) with its context. Its antigen is not known. The record originates from a study of Ad26.COV2.S vaccination and SARS-CoV-2 variants. Overall study: Participants got Ad26.COV2.S intramuscularly, once or twice 56 days apart.

Germline V lookup: CDR1 MNHEY, CDR2 SMNVEV (reference sequence). The V gene lost 5 bases and the J gene lost 1 base, with 9 bases spanning the gap. There are 13 residues in the CDR3. As to treatment: roughly 18 received Ad26.COV2.S at low or high dose, single or two shots; about 5 received placebo; per-sample allocation not given. Following the first vaccine or placebo injection, samples were taken on day 63. Findings and limits, study-wide: Estimates derived from TCR breadth and depth analyses may have underestimated total T cell responses.

Measured with immunoSEQ multiplex PCR; TCRdb has only the in-frame clones, and not every one. The table has roughly 700,000 clones, roughly 90% seen once. This specimen consisted of peripheral blood, obtained in a trial of Ad26.COV2.S vaccine versus placebo. The V gene is TRBV27, the J gene TRBJ2-7, with no clear D. The TCR originated in a person aged 18-65 years who received the Ad26.COV2.S COVID-19 vaccine or a placebo. CDR3 protein: CASSPRMSYEQYF. CDR3 DNA sequence: TGTGCCAGCAGTCCTAGGATGTCCTACGAGCAGTACTTC.